The rows below give T cell receptor beta chains drawn from one sample of a study of T cell responses to AZD1222 COVID-19 vaccine. TCRdb keeps only in-frame clones here, not all; method: immunoSEQ multiplex PCR. The data hold more than 100,000 clones, with 85% to 90% observed a single time. Specimen: peripheral blood, collected on day 0 of AZD1222 vaccination. The origin of the receptors is an adult in good health. Each CDR3 is given with its conserved first and last residue. A D gene is named only where the DNA matches it firmly. Size values are once, few and many counts, or a class for expanded clones, and some rows have none.

d_gene	v_gene	j_gene	abundance	CDR3aa	CDR3nt
-	TRBV5-6	TRBJ2-1	-	CASSLGWDNEQFF	TGTGCCAGCAGCTTGGGATGGGACAATGAGCAGTTCTTC
-	TRBV19	TRBJ1-5	-	CASSIIATGFNQPQHF	TGTGCCAGTAGTATTATAGCGACAGGTTTCAATCAGCCCCAGCATTTT
-	TRBV4-3	TRBJ2-1	-	CASSQELGARNEQFF	TGCGCCAGCAGCCAAGAGTTAGGGGCTCGGAATGAGCAGTTCTTC
TRBD1	TRBV29-1	TRBJ1-2	-	CSVGGGNYGYTF	TGCAGCGTTGGAGGGGGCAACTATGGCTACACCTTC
-	TRBV7-2	TRBJ2-7	-	CASSLFTEGPQYF	TGTGCCAGCAGCTTATTTACGGAGGGTCCGCAGTACTTC
TRBD1	TRBV19	TRBJ1-6	-	CASRFGTESVSPLHF	TGTGCCAGTAGGTTCGGGACAGAAAGTGTTTCACCCCTCCACTTT
-	TRBV5-1	TRBJ1-2	-	CASSWEGGGGYTF	TGCGCCAGCAGCTGGGAAGGGGGAGGTGGCTACACCTTC
TRBD1	TRBV6-2/TRBV6-3	TRBJ1-2	-	CASSSTPGTGVYGYTF	TGTGCCAGCAGTTCTACCCCAGGGACAGGGGTTTATGGCTACACCTTC
-	TRBV10-3	TRBJ2-1	-	CAISDPRTSNEQFF	TGTGCCATCAGTGACCCCAGGACAAGCAATGAGCAGTTCTTC
TRBD2	TRBV28	TRBJ2-2	-	CASSYPGLAGSNSGELFF	TGTGCCAGCAGTTATCCGGGACTAGCGGGAAGTAACAGCGGGGAGCTGTTTTTT
TRBD1	TRBV28	TRBJ1-3	-	CASTGTGAGNTIYF	TGTGCCAGCACCGGAACAGGGGCCGGAAACACCATATATTTT
-	TRBV5-6	TRBJ1-6	-	CASSWGTDNSPLHF	TGTGCCAGCAGCTGGGGGACGGATAATTCACCCCTCCACTTT
-	TRBV29-1	TRBJ2-5	-	CSVVPGRRGRETQYF	TGCAGCGTCGTTCCGGGACGGAGAGGAAGAGAGACCCAGTACTTC
-	TRBV19	TRBJ1-2	-	CASRYTPKGVPYGYTF	TGTGCCAGTAGGTATACCCCGAAGGGAGTACCCTATGGCTACACCTTC
-	TRBV7-2	TRBJ2-2	-	CASSLALRGTTGELFF	TGTGCCAGCAGCTTAGCGTTGCGGGGAACGACCGGGGAGCTGTTTTTT
-	TRBV6-2/TRBV6-3	TRBJ1-1	-	CASSYPWTEAFF	TGTGCCAGCAGTTACCCTTGGACAGAAGCTTTCTTT
TRBD2	TRBV5-1	TRBJ2-2	-	CASTWGLAANTGELFF	TGCGCCAGCACGTGGGGACTAGCGGCGAACACCGGGGAGCTGTTTTTT
-	TRBV9	TRBJ1-3	-	CASSPTGSSGNTIYF	TGTGCCAGCAGCCCTACAGGGAGCTCTGGAAACACCATATATTTT
TRBD1	TRBV5-1	TRBJ2-7	-	CASSQVQGAYEQYF	TGCGCCAGCAGCCAGGTGCAGGGGGCCTACGAGCAGTACTTC
-	TRBV28	TRBJ1-5	-	CASRTVGNQPQHF	TGTGCCAGCAGAACAGTAGGCAATCAGCCCCAGCATTTT
-	TRBV11-2	TRBJ2-3	-	CASSRTTDTQYF	TGTGCCAGCAGCCGAACCACAGATACGCAGTATTTT
-	TRBV5-1	TRBJ2-2	-	CASGPDTNTGELFF	TGCGCCAGCGGCCCGGACACCAACACCGGGGAGCTGTTTTTT
-	TRBV10-3	TRBJ1-2	-	CAITFTVNYGYTF	TGTGCCATCACCTTCACTGTCAACTATGGCTACACCTTC
TRBD1	TRBV4-2	TRBJ2-2	-	CASSQGTGGVGELFF	TGTGCCAGCAGCCAAGGGACAGGGGGGGTCGGGGAGCTGTTTTTT
TRBD1	TRBV5-8	TRBJ1-1	-	CASSTPGGTGQNTEAFF	TGTGCCAGCAGCACCCCTGGAGGGACAGGACAGAACACTGAAGCTTTCTTT
-	TRBV7-9	TRBJ2-7	once	CASSLDSGVLTYEQYF	TGTGCCAGCAGCTTAGACTCAGGGGTCCTAACCTACGAGCAGTACTTC
-	TRBV27	TRBJ2-6	-	CASSLLTAGANVLTF	TGTGCCAGCAGTTTACTTACCGCTGGGGCCAACGTCCTGACTTTC
TRBD2	TRBV18	TRBJ2-1	-	CASSPGTSGHNEQFF	TGTGCCAGCTCACCCGGGACTAGCGGCCACAATGAGCAGTTCTTC
-	TRBV30	TRBJ2-4	-	CAWSMSVRAGIQYF	TGTGCCTGGAGCATGTCGGTCAGGGCTGGCATTCAGTACTTC
-	TRBV24-1	TRBJ1-5	-	CATSDPTGSNQPQHF	TGTGCCACCAGTGACCCGACAGGTAGCAATCAGCCCCAGCATTTT
-	TRBV14	TRBJ1-1	-	CASSQEVGTMNTEAFF	TGTGCCAGCAGCCAAGAGGTAGGGACAATGAACACTGAAGCTTTCTTT
-	TRBV28	TRBJ1-4	-	CASSLPPRKHTHEKLFF	TGTGCCAGCAGTTTACCCCCTAGGAAGCACACCCATGAAAAACTGTTTTTT
-	TRBV10-3	TRBJ2-2	-	CAIRGGQGTGELFF	TGTGCCATCAGGGGTGGCCAGGGGACCGGGGAGCTGTTTTTT
-	TRBV11-2	TRBJ1-6	-	CASSYGQRISYNSPLHF	TGTGCCAGCAGCTACGGACAGAGGATCTCCTATAATTCACCCCTCCACTTT
-	TRBV5-1	TRBJ1-1	-	CASSFEALNTEAFF	TGCGCCAGCAGCTTTGAGGCCCTGAACACTGAAGCTTTCTTT
-	TRBV29-1	TRBJ1-6	-	CSVAEGDSPLHF	TGCAGCGTTGCGGAGGGGGACTCACCCCTCCACTTT
TRBD2	TRBV19	TRBJ2-1	-	CASSIVRGGQPEQFF	TGTGCCAGTAGTATCGTCCGGGGGGGCCAGCCTGAGCAGTTCTTC
TRBD1	TRBV4-3	TRBJ2-7	-	CASSLGTGGTGEQYF	TGCGCCAGCAGCCTCGGGACAGGGGGAACAGGCGAGCAGTACTTC
-	TRBV28	TRBJ1-1	once	CASTVGGLNTEAFF	TGTGCCAGCACCGTAGGAGGGCTGAACACTGAAGCTTTCTTT
TRBD2	TRBV18	TRBJ2-3	-	CASSRLPSGPSVTQYF	TGTGCCAGCTCACGCCTCCCTAGCGGGCCTTCCGTTACGCAGTATTTT
-	TRBV11-2	TRBJ2-1	-	CASSARAEYNEQFF	TGTGCCAGCAGCGCCCGGGCCGAATACAATGAGCAGTTCTTC
-	TRBV5-4	TRBJ2-6	-	CASSLEGYSGANVLTF	TGTGCCAGCAGCTTGGAAGGGTACTCTGGGGCCAACGTCCTGACTTTC
-	TRBV2	TRBJ1-3	-	CASQALLSGNTIYF	TGTGCCAGCCAAGCCTTACTTTCTGGAAACACCATATATTTT
-	TRBV4-2	TRBJ1-1	-	CASSQDPVGSGTEAFF	TGTGCCAGCAGCCAAGACCCCGTGGGGTCTGGCACTGAAGCTTTCTTT
-	TRBV28	TRBJ1-3	-	CASRGTISYTIYF	TGTGCCAGCAGAGGGACAATTAGTTACACCATATATTTT
-	TRBV19	TRBJ2-3	-	CASSMRGATDTQYF	TGTGCCAGTAGTATGAGAGGGGCCACAGATACGCAGTATTTT
-	TRBV9	TRBJ1-6	-	CASSAAGTWDSPLHF	TGTGCCAGCAGCGCGGCGGGGACATGGGATTCACCCCTCCACTTT
-	TRBV6-6	TRBJ2-7	few	CASSPGPDRYEQYF	TGTGCCAGCAGTCCCGGACCGGACCGGTACGAGCAGTACTTC
-	TRBV27	TRBJ1-2	-	CASSMRGDYGYTF	TGTGCCAGCAGTATGAGGGGGGACTATGGCTACACCTTC
-	TRBV3-1/TRBV3-2	TRBJ1-1	once	CASSRNRASSGVNTEAFF	TGTGCCAGCAGCCGCAACCGGGCCTCGTCCGGCGTGAACACTGAAGCTTTCTTT
TRBD1	TRBV25-1	TRBJ1-5	-	CASSGTGLNQPQHF	TGTGCCAGCAGTGGGACAGGGCTCAATCAGCCCCAGCATTTT
-	TRBV28	TRBJ1-1	-	CASSFGTLNTEAFF	TGTGCCAGCAGTTTCGGGACATTGAACACTGAAGCTTTCTTT
-	TRBV9	TRBJ2-1	-	CASSVVEGANEQFF	TGTGCCAGCAGCGTAGTGGAGGGGGCAAATGAGCAGTTCTTC